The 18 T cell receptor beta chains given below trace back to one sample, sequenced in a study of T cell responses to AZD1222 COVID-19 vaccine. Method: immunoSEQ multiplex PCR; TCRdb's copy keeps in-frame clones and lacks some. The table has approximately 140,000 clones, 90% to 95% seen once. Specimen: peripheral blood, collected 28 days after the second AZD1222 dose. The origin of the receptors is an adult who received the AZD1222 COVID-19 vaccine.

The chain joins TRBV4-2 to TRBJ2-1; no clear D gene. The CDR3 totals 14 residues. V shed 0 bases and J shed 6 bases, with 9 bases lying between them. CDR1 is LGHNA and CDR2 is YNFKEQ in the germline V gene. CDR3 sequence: CASSQDGRANEQFF. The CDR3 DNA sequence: TGTGCCAGCAGCCAAGATGGGCGCGCCAATGAGCAGTTCTTC.

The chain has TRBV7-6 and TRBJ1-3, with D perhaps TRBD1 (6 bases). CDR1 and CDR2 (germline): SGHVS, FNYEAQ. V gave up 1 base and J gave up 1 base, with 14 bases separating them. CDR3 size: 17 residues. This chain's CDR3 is CASSLGLGQGSGNTIYF. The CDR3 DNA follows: TGTGCCAGCAGCTTAGGTTTGGGACAAGGTTCTGGAAACACCATATATTTT.

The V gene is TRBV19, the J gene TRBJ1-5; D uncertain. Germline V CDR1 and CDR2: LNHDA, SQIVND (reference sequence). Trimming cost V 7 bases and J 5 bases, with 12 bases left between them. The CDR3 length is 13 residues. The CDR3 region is CASKDRGHQPQHF. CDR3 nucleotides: TGTGCCAGTAAGGACCGGGGTCATCAGCCCCAGCATTTT.

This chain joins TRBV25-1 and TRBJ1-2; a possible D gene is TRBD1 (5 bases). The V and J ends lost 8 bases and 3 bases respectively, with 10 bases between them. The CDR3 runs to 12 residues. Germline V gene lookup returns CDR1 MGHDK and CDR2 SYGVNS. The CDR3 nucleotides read TGTGCCAGCGGTGGGGGGGACTATGGCTACACCTTC. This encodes CASGGGDYGYTF.

This chain's CDR3 is CAAVAGRTEAFF. The CDR3 DNA is TGTGCCGCGGTTGCCGGGAGGACTGAAGCTTTCTTT. V usage is TRBV2 and J usage is TRBJ1-1; D remains unclear. The V gene's germline CDR1 is SNHLY and CDR2 FYNNEI. The CDR3 is 12 residues long. The ends were cut back, 11 bases at V and 5 bases at J, with 15 bases in the middle. Drawing the rest from reference TRBV2 and TRBJ1-1, the complete variable domain is EPEVTQTPSHQVTQMGQEVILRCVPISNHLYFYWYRQILGQKVEFLVSFYNNEISEKSEIFDDQFSVERPDGSNFTLKIRSTKLEDSAMYFCAAVAGRTEAFFGQGTRLTVV.

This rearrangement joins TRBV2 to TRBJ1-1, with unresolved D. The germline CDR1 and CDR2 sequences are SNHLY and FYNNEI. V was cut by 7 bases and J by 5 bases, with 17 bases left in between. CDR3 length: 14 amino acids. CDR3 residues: CASMYDTVGTEAFF. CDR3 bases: TGTGCCAGCATGTACGATACTGTGGGGACTGAAGCTTTCTTT. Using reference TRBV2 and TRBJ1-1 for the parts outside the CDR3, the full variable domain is EPEVTQTPSHQVTQMGQEVILRCVPISNHLYFYWYRQILGQKVEFLVSFYNNEISEKSEIFDDQFSVERPDGSNFTLKIRSTKLEDSAMYFCASMYDTVGTEAFFGQGTRLTVV.

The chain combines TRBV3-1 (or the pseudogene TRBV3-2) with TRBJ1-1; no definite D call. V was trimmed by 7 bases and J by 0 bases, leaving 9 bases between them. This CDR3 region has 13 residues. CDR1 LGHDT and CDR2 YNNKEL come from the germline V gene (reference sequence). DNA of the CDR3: TGTGCCAGCATGACCAACTTGAACACTGAAGCTTTCTTT. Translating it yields CASMTNLNTEAFF.

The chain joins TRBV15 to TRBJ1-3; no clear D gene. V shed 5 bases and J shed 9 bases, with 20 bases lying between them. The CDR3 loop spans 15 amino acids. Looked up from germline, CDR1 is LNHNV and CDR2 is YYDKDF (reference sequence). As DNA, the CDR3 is TGTGCCACCAGCGGACCGCAGGACCTCTTAGGCACCATATATTTT. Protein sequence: CATSGPQDLLGTIYF.

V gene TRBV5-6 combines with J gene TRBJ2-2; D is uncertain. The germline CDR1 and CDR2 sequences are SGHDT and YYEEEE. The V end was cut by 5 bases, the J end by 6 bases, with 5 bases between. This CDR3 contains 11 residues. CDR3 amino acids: CASRPSGELFF. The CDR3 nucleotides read TGTGCCAGCAGGCCCTCCGGGGAGCTGTTTTTT. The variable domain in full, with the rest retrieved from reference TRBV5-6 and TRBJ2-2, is DAGVTQSPTHLIKTRGQQVTLRCSPKSGHDTVSWYQQALGQGPQFIFQYYEEEERQRGNFPDRFSGHQFPNYSSELNVNALLLGDSALYLCASRPSGELFFGEGSRLTVL.

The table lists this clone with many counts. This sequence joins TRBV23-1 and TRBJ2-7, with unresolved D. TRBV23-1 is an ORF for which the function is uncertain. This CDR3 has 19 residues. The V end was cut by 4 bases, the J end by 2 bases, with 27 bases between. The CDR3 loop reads CASSRSGFDTNPPTYEQYF. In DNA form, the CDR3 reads TGCGCCAGCAGTCGTTCGGGTTTCGACACCAATCCCCCCACCTACGAGCAGTACTTC.

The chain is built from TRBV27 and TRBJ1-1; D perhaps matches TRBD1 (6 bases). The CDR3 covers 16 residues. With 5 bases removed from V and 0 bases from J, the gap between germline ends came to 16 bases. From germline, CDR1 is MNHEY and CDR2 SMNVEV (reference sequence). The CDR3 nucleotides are TGTGCCAGCAGTCTCACAGGGTTGTCGATGAACACTGAAGCTTTCTTT. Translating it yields CASSLTGLSMNTEAFF.

The CDR3 loop is CAWKQGPGQPQHF. CDR3 nucleotide sequence: TGTGCCTGGAAACAGGGTCCGGGACAGCCCCAGCATTTT. The V call is TRBV30, the J call TRBJ1-5; possible D gene TRBD1, 6 bases. Germline V lookup: CDR1 GTSNPN, CDR2 SVGIG (reference sequence). The CDR3 is made up of 13 amino acids. Trimming stripped 4 bases from V and 7 bases from J, with 14 bases between.

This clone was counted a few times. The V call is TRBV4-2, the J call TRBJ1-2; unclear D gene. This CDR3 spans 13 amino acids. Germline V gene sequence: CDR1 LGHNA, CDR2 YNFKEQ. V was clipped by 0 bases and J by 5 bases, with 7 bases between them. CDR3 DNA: TGTGCCAGCAGCCAAGATCCCGGATATGGCTACACCTTC. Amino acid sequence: CASSQDPGYGYTF.

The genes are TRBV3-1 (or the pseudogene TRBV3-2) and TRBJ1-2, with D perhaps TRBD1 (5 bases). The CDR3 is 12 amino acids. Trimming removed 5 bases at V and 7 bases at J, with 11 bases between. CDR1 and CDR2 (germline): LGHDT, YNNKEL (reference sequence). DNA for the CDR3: TGTGCCAGCAGCACGGGGGGAAGTGGCTACACCTTC. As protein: CASSTGGSGYTF.

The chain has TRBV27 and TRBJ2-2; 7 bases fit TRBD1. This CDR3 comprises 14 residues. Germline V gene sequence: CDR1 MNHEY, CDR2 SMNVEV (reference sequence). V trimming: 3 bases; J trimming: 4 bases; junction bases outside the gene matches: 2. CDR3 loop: CASSFDRVTGELFF. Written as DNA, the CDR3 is TGTGCCAGCAGTTTTGACAGGGTCACCGGGGAGCTGTTTTTT.

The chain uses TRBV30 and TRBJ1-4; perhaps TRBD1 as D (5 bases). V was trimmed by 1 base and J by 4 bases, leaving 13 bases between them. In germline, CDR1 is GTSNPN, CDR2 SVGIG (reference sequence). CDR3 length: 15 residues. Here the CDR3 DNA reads TGTGCCTGGAGTGACGGGACGGATATTAATGAAAAACTGTTTTTT. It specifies CAWSDGTDINEKLFF. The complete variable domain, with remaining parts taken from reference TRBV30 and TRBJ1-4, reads SQTIHQWPATLVQPVGSPLSLECTVEGTSNPNLYWYRQAAGRGLQLLFYSVGIGQISSEVPQNLSASRPQDRQFILSSKKLLLSDSGFYLCAWSDGTDINEKLFFGSGTQLSVL.

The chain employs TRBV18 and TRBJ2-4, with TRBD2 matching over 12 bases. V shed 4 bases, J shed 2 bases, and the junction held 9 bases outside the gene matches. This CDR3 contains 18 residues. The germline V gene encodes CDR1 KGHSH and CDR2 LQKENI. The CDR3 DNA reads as TGTGCCAGCTCACGACCGACTAGCGGGGGAGTTTCCAAAAACATTCAGTACTTC. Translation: CASSRPTSGGVSKNIQYF.

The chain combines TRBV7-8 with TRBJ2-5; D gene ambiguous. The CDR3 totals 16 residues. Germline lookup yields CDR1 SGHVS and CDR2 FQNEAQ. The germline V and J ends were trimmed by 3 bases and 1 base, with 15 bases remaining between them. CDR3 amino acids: CASSFRAPDPQETQYF. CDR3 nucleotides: TGTGCCAGCAGCTTTAGAGCGCCAGACCCCCAAGAGACCCAGTACTTC.